This record looks at one T cell receptor (beta chain) sequence and its context. No cognate antigen has been identified for it. It has no much larger one-base neighbor in the sample; base qualities were not kept. These data belong to a study of T cell repertoires in cytomegalovirus infection (dated by TCRdb to the late 2010s). For the wider study: The peptide stimulations were aimed at well-studied HLA-B-restricted epitopes as well as recently identified HLA-C-restricted CMV epitopes, whose presentation resists viral immunomodulation. Because public TCR beta signatures pointed to carriage of CMV infection together with the matching HLA type, the HLA type of each donor mattered for the analysis. Findings and caveats that apply to the study as a whole: Cumulative frequency of public TCR beta family members discriminated carriers of CMV infection plus the relevant HLA type in this cohort and an independent approximately 370-donor cohort. The ex vivo response was dominated by HLA-C-restricted CMV-specific TCR beta clonotypes, which also provided the single most frequent clonotype in two of eight donors.

Including the terminal cysteine and phenylalanine, the CDR3 comprises 15 residues. The retained sequence is limited to the CDR3, 45 bases, with the frame set at the first base. Clipping removes 7 bases from V and 3 bases from J, with 11 as the unmatched junction base count. The germline V gene (reference sequence) sets CDR1 to SEHNR and CDR2 to FQNEAQ. The reads were generated on an Illumina HiSeq 1500. TCRdb applied fastp at Q25 and MiXCR to the public reads, then kept only in-frame beta chains. Entries are consolidated by CDR3 protein sequence, retaining the most common genes and DNA. The sample table records roughly 800,000 distinct CDR3 sequences; about 29% of these occur just once. The top ten clonotypes cover around 12% of the sample. The treatment or condition label, as the study defines it: in vitro stimulation with specific CMV peptide epitopes to enrich CMV-specific T cells.

The sample in question was cultured CD8+ T cells from PBMCs, obtained from culture after CMV antigen stimulation. The sequence joins TRBV7-9 to TRBJ2-7, and 8 bases in between align with TRBD1. This receptor was taken from a human donor in good health (CMV status not recorded). Some clones in this sample may be carry-over from other donors' samples. The CDR3 loop reads CASTGFRGLFYEQYF. The DNA sequence is as follows: TGTGCCAGCACGGGGTTCAGGGGGCTTTTCTACGAGCAGTACTTC.